A selection of T cell receptor beta chains follows, all from one sample in a study. TCRdb analysed the RT-PCR reads with MiXCR anew, one entry per CDR3 protein. The table has 650,000 to 800,000 distinct CDR3 sequences, around 14% seen once. The sequencing input was memory CD4+ T cells from blood. Every receptor here comes from a female donor in good health, serving as a healthy control. The CDR3 runs from the conserved cysteine through the conserved F or W. The D gene is left open where the match is weak. Clone size is not always given. Where it is, it says once, few, many or a class for expanded clones.

V gene	J gene	D gene	clone size	CDR3 protein	CDR3 DNA
TRBV7-2	TRBJ1-5	NA	few	CASSLAVSPYSNQPQHF	TGTGCCAGCAGCTTAGCGGTTTCACCTTATAGCAATCAGCCCCAGCATTTT
TRBV12-3/TRBV12-4	TRBJ1-1	NA	NA	CASRREITEAFF	TGTGCCAGCAGAAGGGAGATTACTGAAGCTTTCTTT
TRBV20-1	TRBJ1-6	NA	many	CSARARLTYNSPLHF	TGCAGTGCTAGAGCCAGGCTTACATATAATTCACCCCTCCACTTT
TRBV27	TRBJ1-5	NA	few	CASSFGGIPYQPQHF	TGTGCCAGCAGTTTTGGAGGGATCCCCTACCAGCCCCAGCATTTT
TRBV7-8	TRBJ2-2	NA	many	CASSPTWSGELFF	TGTGCCAGCAGCCCGACATGGTCCGGGGAGCTGTTTTTT
TRBV5-1	TRBJ1-3	NA	NA	CASSLWETRSGNTIYF	TGCGCCAGCAGCTTATGGGAGACCCGATCTGGAAACACCATATATTTT
TRBV12-3/TRBV12-4	TRBJ2-7	NA	many	CASSFRGGQLNEQYF	TGTGCCAGCAGTTTTAGGGGGGGACAGCTCAACGAGCAGTACTTC
TRBV3-1	TRBJ1-3	TRBD1	few	CASSARTGEAFGNTIYF	TGTGCCAGCAGCGCCCGGACAGGGGAGGCTTTCGGAAACACCATATATTTT
TRBV20-1	TRBJ1-5	TRBD1	many	CSAGRTGGNQPQHF	TGCAGTGCTGGCCGGACAGGCGGCAATCAGCCCCAGCATTTT
TRBV5-6	TRBJ2-3	TRBD2	few	CASSLASGGGDTQYF	TGTGCCAGCAGCTTGGCTAGCGGGGGCGGAGATACGCAGTATTTT
TRBV11-2	TRBJ2-3	NA	NA	CASRPIRGRADTQYF	TGTGCCAGCAGACCCATTAGGGGCAGAGCGGATACGCAGTATTTT
TRBV5-1	TRBJ2-1	TRBD2	few	CASSTRAGGPDEQFF	TGCGCCAGCAGCACGAGGGCGGGAGGGCCTGATGAGCAGTTCTTC
TRBV10-2	TRBJ2-1	NA	NA	CASSESDAQFF	TGCGCCAGCAGTGAGTCGGACGCGCAGTTCTTC
TRBV27	TRBJ2-3	NA	NA	CAGPRGVSTDTQYF	TGTGCCGGGCCCCGGGGCGTTAGCACAGATACGCAGTATTTT
TRBV20-1	TRBJ2-3	NA	few	CSTSLASTDTQYF	TGCAGTACCAGTCTTGCTAGCACAGATACGCAGTATTTT
TRBV20-1	TRBJ2-1	TRBD2	NA	CSANLAGDYNEQFF	TGCAGTGCTAATCTAGCGGGGGATTACAATGAGCAGTTCTTC
TRBV4-3	TRBJ1-1	TRBD1	many	CASSQAIGQVNTEAFF	TGCGCCAGCAGCCAAGCAATTGGACAGGTGAACACTGAAGCTTTCTTT
TRBV20-1	TRBJ2-1	NA	few	CSASIREVNEQFF	TGCAGTGCCTCAATCCGGGAAGTCAATGAGCAGTTCTTC
TRBV28	TRBJ1-2	TRBD1	few	CASSRLGTTDRASGYTF	TGTGCCAGCAGTCGCCTGGGAACGACGGACAGGGCCAGTGGCTACACCTTC
TRBV24-1	TRBJ2-1	TRBD2	few	CATSDVTSGDNEQFF	TGTGCCACCAGTGATGTGACTAGCGGGGACAATGAGCAGTTCTTC
TRBV24-1	TRBJ1-2	NA	NA	CATSDGESGYTF	TGTGCCACCAGTGATGGTGAGAGTGGCTACACCTTC
TRBV10-1	TRBJ2-1	TRBD2	NA	CASSRLAGGHNEQFF	TGCGCCAGCAGCCGACTAGCGGGAGGCCACAATGAGCAGTTCTTC
TRBV12-3/TRBV12-4	TRBJ1-1	NA	many	CASSSGHINTEAFF	TGTGCCAGCAGTTCGGGACACATAAACACTGAAGCTTTCTTT
TRBV6-5	TRBJ1-3	NA	NA	CASSDDKSGNTIYF	TGTGCCAGCAGTGATGACAAATCTGGAAACACCATATATTTT
TRBV28	TRBJ2-2	NA	NA	CASTSGGRELFF	TGTGCCAGCACAAGTGGGGGAAGGGAGCTGTTTTTT
TRBV20-1	TRBJ1-6	NA	many	CSASELGTDSPLHF	TGCAGTGCTAGTGAGCTAGGGACCGATTCACCCCTCCACTTT
TRBV20-1	TRBJ2-3	TRBD2	many	CSGLAGGTDTQYF	TGCAGTGGACTAGCGGGGGGCACAGATACGCAGTATTTT
TRBV27	TRBJ2-5	NA	NA	CASSIRRGGETQYF	TGTGCCAGCAGTATCCGGAGGGGGGGGGAGACCCAGTACTTC
TRBV6-5	TRBJ1-2	NA	NA	CASSSGQLTNGYTF	TGTGCCAGCAGTTCCGGACAGCTAACTAACGGCTACACCTTC
TRBV28	TRBJ2-1	NA	few	CASNWHYEQFF	TGTGCCAGCAATTGGCACTATGAGCAGTTCTTC
TRBV6-6	TRBJ2-1	NA	many	CASSYSTGEQFF	TGTGCCAGCAGTTACTCGACGGGAGAGCAGTTCTTC
TRBV29-1	TRBJ2-5	NA	many	CSGSLGETQYF	TGCAGCGGGTCCTTGGGGGAGACCCAGTACTTC
TRBV4-3	TRBJ2-7	NA	NA	CASSQVYGSYEQYF	TGCGCCAGCAGCCAAGTTTACGGGAGCTACGAGCAGTACTTC
TRBV7-2	TRBJ2-7	NA	NA	CASSFHEGYEQYF	TGTGCCAGCAGCTTCCACGAGGGTTACGAGCAGTACTTC
TRBV7-2	TRBJ2-7	TRBD1	NA	CASGTGVYEQYF	TGTGCCAGCGGCACAGGGGTCTACGAGCAGTACTTC
TRBV7-2	TRBJ2-1	NA	NA	CASSSSSYEQFF	TGTGCCAGCAGCTCAAGCTCCTACGAGCAGTTCTTC
TRBV5-5	TRBJ2-7	TRBD2	NA	CARSGGQGRGFYEQYF	TGTGCCAGAAGCGGGGGCCAGGGCCGCGGCTTCTACGAGCAGTACTTC
TRBV7-2	TRBJ2-5	NA	many	CASSQSQTQYF	TGTGCCAGCAGCCAGTCACAGACCCAGTACTTC
TRBV7-9	TRBJ2-7	NA	NA	CASSPTGHSSEQYF	TGTGCCAGCAGCCCCACGGGGCACTCCTCCGAGCAGTACTTC
TRBV7-2	TRBJ2-1	TRBD1	many	CASSKVGTGGNEQFF	TGTGCCAGCTCCAAGGTGGGGACAGGGGGCAATGAGCAGTTCTTC
TRBV10-3	TRBJ2-2	NA	NA	CAISVGFLGPGGELFF	TGTGCCATCAGCGTCGGTTTTTTGGGGCCCGGTGGGGAGCTGTTTTTT
TRBV7-8	TRBJ2-1	TRBD2	few	CASSLGLAAPNEQFF	TGTGCCAGCAGCTTGGGACTAGCGGCCCCCAATGAGCAGTTCTTC